One and the same sample provided the 19 T cell receptor beta chains below, sequenced in a study of memory CD4+ T cells and cytomegalovirus serostatus. Libraries were prepared by immunoSEQ multiplex PCR; TCRdb keeps only in-frame clonotypes and omits some of them. The table lists just under 65,000 clones, roughly four fifths of them singletons. The sort gate was single viable CD3+CD4+CD8-CD45RO+ cells for memory CD4+ T cells. What was sequenced was memory CD4+ T cells from blood. The source is an adult in good health and CMV-seronegative.

This chain connects TRBV10-3 to TRBJ2-2; tentative D call: TRBD1 (5 bases). Germline-derived CDR1 and CDR2 are ENHRY and SYGVKD. V was shortened by 2 bases and J by 1 base, with 8 bases between the two germline ends. CDR3 length: 15 residues. CDR3 nucleotide sequence: TGTGCCATCAGTGAGGGTCAGGGGAACACCGGGGAGCTGTTTTTT. The encoded protein is CAISEGQGNTGELFF.

The chain carries TRBV6-1 and TRBJ1-5; 7 bases are shared with TRBD1. The V gene's germline CDR1 is MNHNS and CDR2 SASEGT. The CDR3 has 15 amino acids. V was pared by 6 bases and J by 1 base, with 6 bases of the junction left unmatched. The CDR3 sequence is CASSRGTVSNQPQHF. In DNA, the CDR3 is TGTGCCAGCAGCAGGGGGACAGTAAGCAATCAGCCCCAGCATTTT.

V and J are TRBV6-1 and TRBJ1-1, with D tentatively TRBD1 (5 bases). CDR1 and CDR2 (germline): MNHNS, SASEGT. The CDR3 length is 13 residues. The CDR3 reads CAVGHPLDTEAFF. CDR3 sequence (DNA): TGTGCGGTCGGACATCCTCTTGACACTGAAGCTTTCTTT.

This chain joins TRBV7-9 and TRBJ2-7; 9 bases map to TRBD1. From germline, CDR1 is SEHNR and CDR2 FQNEAQ (reference sequence). There are 16 residues in the CDR3. Trimming removed 5 bases from V and 5 bases from J; junction bases left unmatched: 13. DNA of the CDR3: TGTGCCAGCAGCGTAAACCCGGGACAGGGTTTCGACGAGCAGTACTTC. It codes for CASSVNPGQGFDEQYF.

This clone appeared a single time. This rearrangement joins TRBV13 to TRBJ2-4; maybe TRBD2 (6 bases). This CDR3 is built from 14 residues. V was cut by 2 bases and J by 3 bases, with 8 bases left in between. The germline V gene encodes CDR1 PRHDT and CDR2 FYEKMQ (reference sequence). The CDR3 here is CASSLPGLKNIQYF. DNA of the CDR3: TGTGCCAGCAGCTTACCGGGACTCAAAAACATTCAGTACTTC.

DNA for the CDR3: TGTGCCAGCAGCGTAGCTACAGGGGGTTTGAACACTGAAGCTTTCTTT. It yields the protein CASSVATGGLNTEAFF. The V and J genes are TRBV9 and TRBJ1-1; 8 nucleotides match TRBD1. This CDR3 region has 16 residues. From germline, CDR1 is SGDLS and CDR2 YYNGEE. Trimming removed 0 bases from V and 0 bases from J; junction bases left unmatched: 4.

This chain's CDR3 is CASSLDRSLDQPQHF. Here the CDR3 DNA reads TGTGCCAGCAGCTTGGATAGGAGCTTGGACCAGCCCCAGCATTTT. The rearrangement links TRBV5-6 to TRBJ1-5; D call uncertain. CDR3 length equals 15 residues. V was trimmed by 0 bases and J by 7 bases, leaving 14 bases between them. The germline gives CDR1 SGHDT, CDR2 YYEEEE.

The chain is built from TRBV5-1 and TRBJ2-7; D perhaps matches TRBD1 (8 bases). Germline V lookup: CDR1 SGHRS, CDR2 YFSETQ. The V end was cut by 2 bases, the J end by 6 bases, with 15 bases between. This CDR3 is 14 amino acids long. This CDR3 reads CASSLHSGTGEQYF. Written as DNA, the CDR3 is TGCGCCAGCAGCTTACACAGCGGGACAGGCGAGCAGTACTTC.

The gene calls are TRBV4-3 and TRBJ2-1; no clear D gene. The CDR3 runs 14 residues. The germline V gene has CDR1 LGHNA and CDR2 YSLEER. The V gene lost 2 bases and the J gene lost 4 bases, with 9 bases spanning the gap. This CDR3 reads CASSQKHEYNEQFF. Written as DNA, the CDR3 is TGCGCCAGCAGCCAAAAACATGAATACAATGAGCAGTTCTTC.

This chain connects TRBV13 to TRBJ2-2, with 10 bases lining up with TRBD1. The ends lost 3 bases at V and 5 bases at J; junction bases unmatched: 6. Germline CDR1 reads PRHDT; CDR2 reads FYEKMQ (reference sequence). The CDR3 has 16 residues. CDR3: CASSLGQGYLTGELFF. CDR3 in DNA: TGTGCCAGCAGCTTGGGACAGGGGTACCTGACCGGGGAGCTGTTTTTT.

The chain is built from TRBV2 and TRBJ2-4; D ambiguous. Germline V gene data show CDR1 as SNHLY and CDR2 as FYNNEI. Trimming cost V 2 bases and J 6 bases, with 11 bases left between them. The CDR3 runs 14 residues. CDR3 coding DNA: TGTGCCAGCAGTGAAACGCCCATGCCAAACATTCAGTACTTC. Amino acids: CASSETPMPNIQYF. Drawing the rest from reference TRBV2 and TRBJ2-4, the complete variable domain is EPEVTQTPSHQVTQMGQEVILRCVPISNHLYFYWYRQILGQKVEFLVSFYNNEISEKSEIFDDQFSVERPDGSNFTLKIRSTKLEDSAMYFCASSETPMPNIQYFGAGTRLSVL.

This chain joins TRBV5-5 and TRBJ2-5, with 10 bases identical to TRBD1. The germline V gene encodes CDR1 SGHKS and CDR2 YYEKEE (reference sequence). The CDR3 runs 15 residues. V shed 5 bases, J shed 5 bases, and the junction held 9 bases outside the gene matches. CDR3 coding DNA: TGTGCCAGCAGTTCCGGGACAGGGGATCGGGAGACCCAGTACTTC. This sequence encodes CASSSGTGDRETQYF.

This sequence joins TRBV2 and TRBJ1-5; maybe TRBD1 (6 bases). Germline assignment: CDR1 SNHLY and CDR2 FYNNEI. There are 17 residues in the CDR3. V lost 5 bases to trimming and J lost 3 bases, with 20 bases between them. The CDR3 region is CASSTQGEGVSNQPQHF. CDR3 nucleotides: TGTGCCAGCAGTACCCAAGGGGAGGGGGTTTCCAATCAGCCCCAGCATTTT.

The genes are TRBV10-3 and TRBJ1-4; 8 bases line up with TRBD1. The CDR3 extends over 16 amino acids. Looked up from germline, CDR1 is ENHRY and CDR2 is SYGVKD. V lost 2 bases, J lost 5 bases, and 7 bases stayed unmatched. CDR3 protein: CAISEPLRTGNEKLFF. The CDR3 DNA is TGTGCCATCAGTGAGCCATTACGGACAGGGAATGAAAAACTGTTTTTT.

This chain joins TRBV5-1 and TRBJ1-4; no clear D. This CDR3 spans 15 amino acids. V was cut by 1 base and J by 3 bases, with 10 bases left in between. Per germline, CDR1 SGHRS and CDR2 YFSETQ. In nucleotides, the CDR3 is TGCGCCAGCAGCTTGAGTCACAGTTCTAATGAAAAACTGTTTTTT. It is translated as CASSLSHSSNEKLFF.

CDR3 protein: CASSLVGSREETQYF. In DNA, the CDR3 is TGCGCCAGCAGCTTGGTCGGGAGTAGGGAAGAGACCCAGTACTTC. The chain carries TRBV5-1 and TRBJ2-5; tentatively, D is TRBD2 (6 bases). The length of the CDR3 is 15 residues. CDR1 and CDR2 from the germline V gene are SGHRS and YFSETQ. The germline V and J ends were trimmed by 0 bases and 3 bases, with 12 bases remaining between them.

The chain combines TRBV21-1 with TRBJ1-2; the DNA was not compared with TRBD1, the D call given in the table. TRBV21-1 is an annotated pseudogene. The CDR3 is made up of 17 amino acids. CDR3 DNA: TGTGCCAGCAGCAAAAGTGATCTCGGGACAGCTAACTATGGCTACACCTTC. The encoded protein is CASSKSDLGTANYGYTF.

The gene calls are TRBV4-1 and TRBJ2-5; the D gene is possibly TRBD1 (5 bases). CDR3 length: 13 amino acids. CDR1 is MGHRA, CDR2 YSYEKL, per germline. With 4 bases removed from V and 1 base from J, the gap between germline ends came to 7 bases. CDR3 sequence reads: CASSPRVQETQYF. CDR3 coding DNA: TGCGCCAGCAGCCCCAGGGTCCAAGAGACCCAGTACTTC.

The chain employs TRBV9 and TRBJ1-5; 9 bases line up with TRBD1. Germline V lookup: CDR1 SGDLS, CDR2 YYNGEE. CDR3 length equals 15 residues. V was clipped by 4 bases and J by 4 bases; unmatched bases: 6. CDR3 sequence: CASSSTGGSNQPQHF. In DNA form, the CDR3 reads TGTGCCAGCAGCTCTACAGGGGGCTCTAATCAGCCCCAGCATTTT.